A selection of T cell receptor beta chains follows, all from one sample in a study of shared clonotypes between healthy human individuals. Assay used: immunoSEQ multiplex PCR; TCRdb lists only in-frame clones, some missing. The data contain about 1.5 million clones, approximately 98% of them singletons. Sequencing was performed on naive CD4+ T cells sorted from blood. Receptor source: a man aged 25-40 years in good health. The CDR3 runs from the conserved cysteine through the conserved F or W. D genes are given only for firm matches. A row's size may be missing; if present it is once, few, many or a size class.

j_gene | v_gene | d_gene | abundance | CDR3nt | CDR3aa
TRBJ2-7 | TRBV7-3 | TRBD1 | NA | TGTGCCAGCAGGATATCCGGGACAGTGGACTACGAGCAGTACTTC | CASRISGTVDYEQYF
TRBJ2-3 | TRBV7-2 | NA | NA | TGTGCCAGCAGCTTAGGGTCCAACTGGGCAGATACGCAGTATTTT | CASSLGSNWADTQYF
TRBJ2-6 | TRBV4-3 | NA | NA | TGCGCCAGCAGCCTCTCCGGGGGCTCTGGGGCCAACGTCCTGACTTTC | CASSLSGGSGANVLTF
TRBJ2-2 | TRBV28 | NA | NA | TGTGCCAGCAGTTTCCCTATAACAGGGATCACGGGCATCGTCACCGGGGAGCTGTTTTTT | CASSFPITGITGIVTGELFF
TRBJ1-5 | TRBV6-1 | NA | NA | TGTGCCAGCAGTGAGAGACAGAGATATAGCAATCAGCCCCAGCATTTT | CASSERQRYSNQPQHF
TRBJ2-1 | TRBV18 | NA | NA | TGTGCCAGCTCACCGGGACGGGTCGGGGGAAATGAGCAGTTCTTC | CASSPGRVGGNEQFF
TRBJ1-5 | TRBV27 | NA | NA | TGTGCCAGCAAGGCGTCCGTGATTAATCAGCCCCAGCATTTT | CASKASVINQPQHF
TRBJ1-1 | TRBV27 | TRBD1 | NA | TGTGCCAGCAGGAACACAGGGGTTGGTGGGAACACTGAAGCTTTCTTT | CASRNTGVGGNTEAFF
TRBJ2-1 | TRBV25-1 | TRBD2 | NA | TGTGCCAGCAGCCCCCTCAGCGGGAGCGGGTACAATGAGCAGTTCTTC | CASSPLSGSGYNEQFF
TRBJ2-3 | TRBV19 | TRBD2 | NA | TGTGCCAGCCGAGCGGGAGCCCAGCCAGATACGCAGTATTTT | CASRAGAQPDTQYF
TRBJ1-1 | TRBV20-1 | NA | NA | TGCAGTGCTGGGTTGAACACTGAAGCTTTCTTT | CSAGLNTEAFF
TRBJ2-3 | TRBV4-1 | TRBD2 | NA | TGCGCCAGCAGCCAAGAGAGAGCCGGGACTAGCAGCACAGATACGCAGTATTTT | CASSQERAGTSSTDTQYF
TRBJ2-2 | TRBV9 | NA | NA | TGTGCCAGCAGCGTAACGGCAGGGGGGCGTCGAGGTGGCACCGGGGAGCTGTTTTTT | CASSVTAGGRRGGTGELFF
TRBJ2-7 | TRBV4-3 | TRBD1 | NA | TGCGCCAGCAGCCCCGGACAGGGATTTTACGAGCAGTACTTC | CASSPGQGFYEQYF
TRBJ2-3 | TRBV28 | NA | once | TGTGCCAGCAGTTTGGTCCTCGGTACGCAGTATTTT | CASSLVLGTQYF
TRBJ2-3 | TRBV10-2 | NA | NA | TGCGCCAGCAGTGGGCCCGAAGGCCCAGAAGATACGCAGTATTTT | CASSGPEGPEDTQYF
TRBJ2-7 | TRBV9 | TRBD1 | NA | TGTGCCAGCAGCGTAGACGCACAGGGGTTCTACGAGCAGTACTTC | CASSVDAQGFYEQYF
TRBJ2-1 | TRBV28 | NA | NA | TGTGCCAGCTCCTCAAACGGCGATGAGCAGTTCTTC | CASSSNGDEQFF
TRBJ2-1 | TRBV5-1 | TRBD2 | NA | TGCGCCAGCAGCGCGGGACTAGCGGGAGGGGCCTACAATGAGCAGTTCTTC | CASSAGLAGGAYNEQFF
TRBJ2-7 | TRBV7-6 | TRBD1 | NA | TGTGCCAGCAGCTCCTACCGACAGGGCTCCTACGAGCAGTACTTC | CASSSYRQGSYEQYF
TRBJ1-1 | TRBV19 | NA | NA | TGTGCCAGTACCCATGAGGGGATTATGAACACTGAAGCTTTCTTT | CASTHEGIMNTEAFF
TRBJ2-1 | TRBV10-3 | NA | NA | TGTGCCATCAGGGGGTCAGGCGGTCACAATGAGCAGTTCTTC | CAIRGSGGHNEQFF
TRBJ2-7 | TRBV27 | TRBD1 | NA | TGTGCCAGCAGTTTATTCCCCGGGACAGGAACCTCCTACGAGCAGTACTTC | CASSLFPGTGTSYEQYF
TRBJ1-3 | TRBV9 | NA | NA | TGTGCCAGCAGCGTAGCTTTAGGGGACGCGCGCTCTGGAAACACCATATATTTT | CASSVALGDARSGNTIYF
TRBJ1-2 | TRBV28 | NA | NA | TGTGCCAGCAGTTTGTATGGTGACTATGGCTACACCTTC | CASSLYGDYGYTF